The 14 T cell receptor beta chains presented below share a single source sample, sequenced in a study of blood T cells in healthy people across ages. Primed by a sample-barcoded 5' primer and a J-beta primer mix, a second PCR proceeded for roughly 7 to 12 cycles. TCRdb redid the calling of the 5' RACE reads with MiXCR, one entry per CDR3 protein. The table includes under 950,000 distinct CDR3 sequences, about a fifth detected once. Source material: blood. Every receptor here comes from a man aged 65 to 85 in good health.

V gene TRBV3-1 combines with J gene TRBJ1-5; D uncertain. Deletions cut 0 bases from V and 7 bases from J, with 7 bases between. Germline lookup yields CDR1 LGHDT and CDR2 YNNKEL (reference sequence). The CDR3 extends over 13 amino acids. The CDR3 DNA is TGTGCCAGCAGCCAAGATGGTGTCCAGCCCCAGCATTTT. Its translation: CASSQDGVQPQHF.

The chain recombines TRBV7-9 with TRBJ2-3, with TRBD1 identical over 7 bases. The CDR3 runs to 16 residues. In germline, CDR1 is SEHNR, CDR2 FQNEAQ (reference sequence). Trimming took 5 bases from V and 2 from J; bases not matched to a gene: 10. The CDR3 here is CASSPDLTGNTDTQYF. As DNA, the CDR3 is TGTGCCAGCAGCCCTGACCTGACAGGGAACACAGATACGCAGTATTTT.

The chain recombines TRBV12-3 or TRBV12-4 with TRBJ2-7; 7 bases line up with TRBD1. TRBJ2-1 matches the DNA end more closely, so the J call is doubtful. This CDR3 comprises 15 residues. The CDR3 DNA follows: TGTGCCAGCACCGCCCCCGGGACAGCTTACAATGAGCAGTTCTTC. This translates into CASTAPGTAYNEQFF.

The chain is built from TRBV15 and TRBJ1-2; the D is unclear. This CDR3 contains 14 residues. CDR1 and CDR2 (germline): LNHNV, YYDKDF (reference sequence). With 0 bases removed from V and 6 bases from J, the gap between germline ends came to 11 bases. This chain's CDR3 is CATSREVGGDGYTF. CDR3 sequence (DNA): TGTGCCACCAGCAGAGAAGTAGGCGGAGATGGCTACACCTTC.

This clonotype was counted at least ten times. The V and J genes are TRBV6-5 and TRBJ2-7; unclear D gene. The V end was cut by 5 bases, the J end by 2 bases, with 10 bases between. CDR1 is MNHEY, CDR2 SVGAGI, per germline. The CDR3 extends over 13 amino acids. The CDR3 region is CASSPTETYEQYF. CDR3 DNA sequence: TGTGCCAGCAGTCCAACTGAAACCTACGAGCAGTACTTC.

The table lists this clonotype with a few counts. The chain carries TRBV29-1 and TRBJ2-7, with 11 bases identical to TRBD1. Germline CDR1 and CDR2: SQVTM and ANQGSEA. The CDR3 totals 15 residues. V was pared by 4 bases and J by 4 bases, with 9 bases of the junction left unmatched. The CDR3 coding sequence is TGCAGCGTTGTGACCGGGACAGGGGGGACGTACGAGCAGTACTTC. As protein: CSVVTGTGGTYEQYF.

CDR3 in amino acids: CASSDEGLGNQPQHF. The CDR3 DNA reads TGCGCCAGCAGTGATGAGGGGCTGGGCAATCAGCCCCAGCATTTT. J is TRBJ1-5 and V is TRBV10-2; perhaps TRBD1 as D (5 bases). The CDR3 runs 15 residues. The V end lost 3 bases, the J end lost 2 bases, and 11 bases lay between the germline ends. Germline V lookup: CDR1 WSHSY, CDR2 SAAADI.

This chain connects TRBV10-3 to TRBJ2-7, with D unclear. There are 14 residues in the CDR3. Germline CDR1 and CDR2: ENHRY and SYGVKD. V lost 0 bases to trimming and J lost 2 bases, with 8 bases between them. The CDR3 spells CAISESGEPYEQYV. The CDR3, as DNA: TGTGCCATCAGTGAGTCTGGTGAACCCTACGAGCAGTACGTC.

The chain links TRBV27 to TRBJ2-1; a possible D gene is TRBD1 (5 bases). Deletions cut 5 bases from V and 5 bases from J, with 16 bases between. This CDR3 has 15 amino acids. Germline values: CDR1 MNHEY, CDR2 SMNVEV (reference sequence). The CDR3 bases are TGTGCCAGCAGTCAGGGCTGGACAAGGAACAATGAGCAGTTCTTC. It codes for CASSQGWTRNNEQFF.

This clonotype was recorded a few times. The chain couples TRBV28 to TRBJ2-1, with 7 bases fitting TRBD1. V was clipped by 1 base and J by 16 bases; unmatched bases: 7. Per germline, CDR1 MDHEN and CDR2 SYDVKM. The CDR3 consists of 12 residues. The CDR3 loop is CASSLLQGRSFF. In DNA form, the CDR3 reads TGTGCCAGCAGTTTATTACAGGGGCGGTCTTTCTTC.

The chain uses TRBV7-9 and TRBJ2-3; 8 bases fit TRBD2. This CDR3 is 16 amino acids long. Germline CDR1 is SEHNR and CDR2 is FQNEAQ (reference sequence). Unmatched junction bases numbered 11, after V lost 5 bases and J lost 4 bases. The CDR3 sequence is CASSRRGGGPSDTQYF. Here the CDR3 DNA reads TGTGCCAGCAGCCGACGGGGGGGAGGGCCATCAGATACGCAGTATTTT.

In this sample, this clonotype turned up a few times. The chain has TRBV5-1 and TRBJ2-5; D is ambiguous. The last part of the DNA fits TRBJ2-1 better; the J call may be wrong. Germline-derived CDR1 and CDR2 are SGHRS and YFSETQ. The CDR3 has 14 residues. The CDR3 region has the DNA TGCGCCAGCAGGGGTGAGGTATCATTCAATGAGCAGTTCTTC. This codes for CASRGEVSFNEQFF.

The chain recombines TRBV7-2 with TRBJ2-3, with D hard to call. The V and J ends lost 1 base and 9 bases respectively, with 8 bases between them. In germline, CDR1 is SGHTA, CDR2 FQGNSA. The CDR3 extends over 12 amino acids. CDR3 bases: TGTGCCAGCAGCTTAGTGATGGCAACGCAGTATTTT. It translates to CASSLVMATQYF.

The chain carries TRBV3-1 and TRBJ1-2; D gene ambiguous. V lost 4 bases and J 3 bases, leaving 12 bases between the germline ends. The germline gives CDR1 LGHDT, CDR2 YNNKEL (reference sequence). The CDR3 is 14 amino acids. CDR3 nucleotides: TGTGCCAGCAGCCCCCGGGGAAGGGACTATGGCTACACCTTC. Amino acids: CASSPRGRDYGYTF.